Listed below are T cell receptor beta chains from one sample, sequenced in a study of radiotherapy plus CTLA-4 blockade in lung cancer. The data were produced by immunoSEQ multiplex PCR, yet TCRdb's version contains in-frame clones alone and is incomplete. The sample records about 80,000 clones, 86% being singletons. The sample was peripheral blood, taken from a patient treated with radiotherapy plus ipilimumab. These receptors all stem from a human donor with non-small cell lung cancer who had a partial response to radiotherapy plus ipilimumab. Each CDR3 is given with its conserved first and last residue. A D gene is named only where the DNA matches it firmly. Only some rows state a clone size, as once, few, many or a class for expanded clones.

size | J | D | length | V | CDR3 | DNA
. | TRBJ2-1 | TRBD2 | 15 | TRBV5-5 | CASSLGTSGSREQFF | TGTGCCAGCAGCTTGGGGACTAGCGGGAGTCGTGAGCAGTTCTTC
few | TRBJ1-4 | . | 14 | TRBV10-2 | CASSGDTGNEKLFF | TGCGCCAGCAGTGGGGACACGGGTAATGAAAAACTGTTTTTT
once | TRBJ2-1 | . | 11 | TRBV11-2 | CASSLQGTQFF | TGTGCCAGCAGCTTGCAGGGGACGCAGTTCTTC
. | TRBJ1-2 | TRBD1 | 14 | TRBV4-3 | CASSQLGQGYGYTF | TGCGCCAGCAGCCAACTCGGACAGGGCTATGGCTACACCTTC
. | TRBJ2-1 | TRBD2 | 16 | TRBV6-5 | CASSSAGTRTYNEQFF | TGTGCCAGCAGTTCCGCCGGGACTAGAACTTACAATGAGCAGTTCTTC
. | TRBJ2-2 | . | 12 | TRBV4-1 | CASSQGLGELFF | TGCGCCAGCAGCCAAGGGCTTGGGGAGCTGTTTTTT
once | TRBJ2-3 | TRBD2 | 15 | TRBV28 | CASSLGTSGSDTQYF | TGTGCCAGCAGTTTAGGAACTAGCGGGAGTGATACGCAGTATTTT
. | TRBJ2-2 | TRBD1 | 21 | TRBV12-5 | CASGLAPGQGPTPTNTGELFF | TGTGCTAGTGGTTTGGCCCCAGGACAGGGTCCGACTCCTACGAACACCGGGGAGCTGTTTTTT
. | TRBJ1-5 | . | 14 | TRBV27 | CASSLSASNQPQHF | TGTGCCAGCAGTTTATCGGCTAGCAATCAGCCCCAGCATTTT
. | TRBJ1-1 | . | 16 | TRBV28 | CASSPTGRGLNTEAFF | TGTGCCAGCAGTCCAACAGGTAGGGGTTTGAACACTGAAGCTTTCTTT
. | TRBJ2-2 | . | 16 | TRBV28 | CASSPHSGTNTGELFF | TGTGCCAGCAGCCCCCATTCCGGGACGAACACCGGGGAGCTGTTTTTT
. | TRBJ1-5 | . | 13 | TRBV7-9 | CASSIGSNQPQHF | TGTGCCAGCAGCATCGGGAGCAATCAGCCCCAGCATTTT
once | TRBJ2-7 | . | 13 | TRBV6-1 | CASSPDRTYEQYF | TGTGCCAGCAGTCCGGACAGAACCTACGAGCAGTACTTC
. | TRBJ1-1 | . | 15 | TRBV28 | CASSPDSIPNTEAFF | TGTGCCAGCAGCCCCGACAGCATCCCGAACACTGAAGCTTTCTTT
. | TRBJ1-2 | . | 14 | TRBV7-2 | CASSLGRGSYGYTF | TGTGCCAGCAGCTTAGGCAGGGGAAGCTATGGCTACACCTTC
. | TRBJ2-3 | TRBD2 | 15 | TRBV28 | CASSLGLAVTDTQYF | TGTGCCAGCAGTCTGGGACTAGCGGTGACAGATACGCAGTATTTT
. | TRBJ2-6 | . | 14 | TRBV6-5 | CATRLYSGANVLTF | TGTGCCACCCGTCTTTATTCTGGGGCCAACGTCCTGACTTTC
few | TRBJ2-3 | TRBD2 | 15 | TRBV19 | CASTASGSKTDTQYF | TGTGCCAGTACCGCGAGCGGGAGTAAAACAGATACGCAGTATTTT
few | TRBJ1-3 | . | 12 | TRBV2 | CASTPQGNTIYF | TGTGCCAGCACCCCGCAGGGAAACACCATATATTTT
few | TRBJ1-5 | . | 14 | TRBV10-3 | CAISDRGVDQPQHF | TGTGCCATCAGTGACAGGGGTGTGGATCAGCCCCAGCATTTT
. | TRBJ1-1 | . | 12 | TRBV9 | CASSVEDRGAFF | TGTGCCAGCAGCGTAGAGGACAGAGGAGCTTTCTTT
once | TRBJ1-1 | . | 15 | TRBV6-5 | CASRPPPGYNSEAFF | TGTGCCAGCAGACCCCCACCGGGTTACAACTCTGAAGCTTTCTTT
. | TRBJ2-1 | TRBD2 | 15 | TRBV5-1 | CAGSSGLAGATEQFF | TGCGCCGGCAGCTCTGGACTAGCGGGAGCCACTGAGCAGTTCTTC
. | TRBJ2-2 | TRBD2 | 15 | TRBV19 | CASRIAGGYTGELFF | TGTGCCAGTAGGATAGCGGGAGGGTACACCGGGGAGCTGTTTTTT
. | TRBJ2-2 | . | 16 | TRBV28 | CATPPQGIPNTGELFF | TGTGCCACTCCACCTCAGGGGATACCGAACACCGGGGAGCTGTTTTTT